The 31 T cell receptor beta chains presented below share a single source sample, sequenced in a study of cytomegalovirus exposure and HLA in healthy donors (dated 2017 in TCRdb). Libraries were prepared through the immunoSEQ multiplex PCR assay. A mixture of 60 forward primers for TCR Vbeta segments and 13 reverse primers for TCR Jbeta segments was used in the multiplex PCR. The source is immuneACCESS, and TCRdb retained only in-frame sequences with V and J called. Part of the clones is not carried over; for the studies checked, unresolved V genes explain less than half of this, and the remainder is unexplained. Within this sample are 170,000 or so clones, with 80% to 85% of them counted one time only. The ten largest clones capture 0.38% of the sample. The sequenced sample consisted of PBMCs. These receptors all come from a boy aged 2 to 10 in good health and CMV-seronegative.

The CDR3 DNA follows: TGTGCCAGCAGCTCAGTACTAGCGGGAGGAAACAATGAGCAGTTCTTC. Amino acids: CASSSVLAGGNNEQFF. The rearrangement links TRBV7-9 to TRBJ2-1; 12 bases align to TRBD2. CDR1 is SEHNR and CDR2 is FQNEAQ in the germline V gene (reference sequence). This CDR3 comprises 16 residues. V was pared by 4 bases and J by 5 bases, with 6 bases of the junction left unmatched.

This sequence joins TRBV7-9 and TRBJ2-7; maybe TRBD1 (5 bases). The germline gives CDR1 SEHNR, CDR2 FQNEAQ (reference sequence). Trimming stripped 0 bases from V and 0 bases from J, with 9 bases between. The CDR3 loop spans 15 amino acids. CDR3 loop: CASSLAQGPSYEQYF. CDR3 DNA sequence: TGTGCCAGCAGCTTAGCCCAGGGCCCCTCCTACGAGCAGTACTTC. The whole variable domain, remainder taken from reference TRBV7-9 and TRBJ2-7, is DTGVSQNPRHKITKRGQNVTFRCDPISEHNRLYWYRQTLGQGPEFLTYFQNEAQLEKSRLLSDRFSAERPKGSFSTLEIQRTEQGDSAMYLCASSLAQGPSYEQYFGPGTRLTVT.

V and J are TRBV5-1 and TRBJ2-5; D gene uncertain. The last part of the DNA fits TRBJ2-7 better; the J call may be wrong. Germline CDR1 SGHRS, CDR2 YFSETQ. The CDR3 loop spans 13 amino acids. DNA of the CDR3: TGCGCCAGCAGCTTGGGAGAGGACTACGAGCAGTACTTC. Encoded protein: CASSLGEDYEQYF.

CDR3 protein: CASSPGDGYTF. DNA of the CDR3: TGTGCCAGCAGCCCAGGGGATGGCTACACCTTC. The V call is TRBV7-9, the J call TRBJ1-2; D perhaps matches TRBD1 (6 bases). Between the trimmed V and J ends, which lost 5 bases and 6 bases, there was a span of 7 bases. The CDR3 is made up of 11 amino acids. Germline CDR1 SEHNR, CDR2 FQNEAQ (reference sequence).

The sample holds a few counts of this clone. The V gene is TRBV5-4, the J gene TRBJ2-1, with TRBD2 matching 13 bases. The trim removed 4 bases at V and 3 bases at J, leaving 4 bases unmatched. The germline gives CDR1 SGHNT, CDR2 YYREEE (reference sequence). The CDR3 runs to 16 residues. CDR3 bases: TGTGCCAGCAGCCTGGGGACTAGCGGGAACTACAATGAGCAGTTCTTC. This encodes CASSLGTSGNYNEQFF.

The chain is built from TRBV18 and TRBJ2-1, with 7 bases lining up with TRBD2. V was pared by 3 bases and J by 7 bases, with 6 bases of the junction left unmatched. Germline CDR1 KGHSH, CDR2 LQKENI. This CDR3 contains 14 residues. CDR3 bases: TGTGCCAGCTCACCGAGCGGGACGGCGAATGAGCAGTTCTTC. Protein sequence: CASSPSGTANEQFF.

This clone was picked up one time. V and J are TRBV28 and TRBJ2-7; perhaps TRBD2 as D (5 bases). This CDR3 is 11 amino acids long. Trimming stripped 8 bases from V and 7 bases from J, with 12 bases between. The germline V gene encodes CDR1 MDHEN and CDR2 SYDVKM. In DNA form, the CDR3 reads TGTGCCAGCCTTTCTACGGGGGAGCAGTACTTC. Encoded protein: CASLSTGEQYF.

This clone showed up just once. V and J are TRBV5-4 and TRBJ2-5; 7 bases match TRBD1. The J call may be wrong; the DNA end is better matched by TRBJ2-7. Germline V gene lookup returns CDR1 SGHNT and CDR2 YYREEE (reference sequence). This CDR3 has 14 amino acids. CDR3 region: CASSSVDRAHEQYF. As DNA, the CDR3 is TGTGCCAGCAGCTCCGTCGACAGGGCTCACGAGCAGTACTTC.

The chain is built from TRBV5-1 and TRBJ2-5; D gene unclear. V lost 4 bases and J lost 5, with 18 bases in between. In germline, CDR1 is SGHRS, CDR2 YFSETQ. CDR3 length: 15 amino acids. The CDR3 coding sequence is TGCGCCAGCAGCCCTAAACACCGGGTGCCTGAGACCCAGTACTTC. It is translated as CASSPKHRVPETQYF.

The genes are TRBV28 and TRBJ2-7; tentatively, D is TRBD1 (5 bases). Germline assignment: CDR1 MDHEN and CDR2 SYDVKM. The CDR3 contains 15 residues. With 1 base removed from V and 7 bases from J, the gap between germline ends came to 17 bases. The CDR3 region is CASSLSQGAPSEQYF. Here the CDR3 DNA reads TGTGCCAGCAGTTTATCCCAGGGTGCTCCTTCTGAGCAGTACTTC.

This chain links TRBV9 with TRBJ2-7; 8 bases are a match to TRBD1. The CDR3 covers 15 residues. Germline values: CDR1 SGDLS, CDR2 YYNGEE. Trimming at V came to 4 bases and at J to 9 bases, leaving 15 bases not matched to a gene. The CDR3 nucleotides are TGTGCCAGCAGCCCTCACGCGGACAGGGTAGGCGGGCAGTACTTC. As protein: CASSPHADRVGGQYF.

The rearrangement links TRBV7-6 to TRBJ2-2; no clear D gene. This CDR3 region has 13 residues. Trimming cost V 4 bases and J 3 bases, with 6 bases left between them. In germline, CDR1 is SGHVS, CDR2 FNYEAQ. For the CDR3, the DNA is TGTGCCAGCAGCTCGTCGTACACCGGGGAGCTGTTTTTT. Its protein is CASSSSYTGELFF.

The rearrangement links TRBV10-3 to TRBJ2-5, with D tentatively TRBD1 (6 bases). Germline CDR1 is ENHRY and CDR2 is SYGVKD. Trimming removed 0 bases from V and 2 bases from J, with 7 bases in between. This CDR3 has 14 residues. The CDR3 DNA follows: TGTGCCATCAGTGAGTCTACAGGGCAAGAGACCCAGTACTTC. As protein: CAISESTGQETQYF.

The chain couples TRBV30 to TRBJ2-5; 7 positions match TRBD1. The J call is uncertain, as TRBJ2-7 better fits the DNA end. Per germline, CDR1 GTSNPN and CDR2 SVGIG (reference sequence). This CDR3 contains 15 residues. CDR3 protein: CAWSEGQTYSYEQYF. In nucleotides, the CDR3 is TGTGCCTGGAGTGAGGGACAGACTTACTCCTACGAGCAGTACTTC.

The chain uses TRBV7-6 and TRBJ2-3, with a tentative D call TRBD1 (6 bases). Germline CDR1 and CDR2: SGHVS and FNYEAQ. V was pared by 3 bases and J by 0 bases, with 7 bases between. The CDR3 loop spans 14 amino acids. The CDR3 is CASSLGQSTDTQYF. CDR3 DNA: TGTGCCAGCAGCTTGGGACAAAGCACAGATACGCAGTATTTT.

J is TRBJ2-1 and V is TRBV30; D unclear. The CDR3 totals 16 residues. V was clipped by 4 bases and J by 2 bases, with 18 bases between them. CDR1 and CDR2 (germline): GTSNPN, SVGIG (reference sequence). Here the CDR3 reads CAWTRPSGHTYNEQFF. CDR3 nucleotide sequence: TGTGCCTGGACTCGCCCCAGTGGGCATACCTACAATGAGCAGTTCTTC.

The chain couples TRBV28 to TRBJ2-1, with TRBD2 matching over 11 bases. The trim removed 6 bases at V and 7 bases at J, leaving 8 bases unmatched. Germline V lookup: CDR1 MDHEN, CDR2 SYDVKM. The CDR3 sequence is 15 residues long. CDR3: CASRIGLAGINEQFF. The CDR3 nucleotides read TGTGCCAGCAGAATTGGACTAGCGGGTATAAATGAGCAGTTCTTC.

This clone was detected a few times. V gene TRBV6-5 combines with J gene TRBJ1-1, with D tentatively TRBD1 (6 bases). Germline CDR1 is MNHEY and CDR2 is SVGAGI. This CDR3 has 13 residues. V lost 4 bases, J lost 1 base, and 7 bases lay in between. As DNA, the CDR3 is TGTGCCAGCAGTTGGACAGAGAACACTGAAGCTTTCTTT. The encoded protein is CASSWTENTEAFF.

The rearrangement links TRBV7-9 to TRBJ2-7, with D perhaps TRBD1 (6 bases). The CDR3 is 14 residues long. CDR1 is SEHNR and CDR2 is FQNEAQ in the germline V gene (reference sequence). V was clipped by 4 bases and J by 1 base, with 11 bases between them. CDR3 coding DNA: TGTGCCAGCAGCTACAGGGACCCGTCCTACGAGCAGTACTTC. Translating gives CASSYRDPSYEQYF.

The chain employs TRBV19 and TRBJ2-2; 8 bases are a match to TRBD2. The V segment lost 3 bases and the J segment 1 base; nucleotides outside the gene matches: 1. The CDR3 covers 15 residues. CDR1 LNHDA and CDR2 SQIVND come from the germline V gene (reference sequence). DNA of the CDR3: TGTGCCAGTAGTATTGCGGGAGGGAACACCGGGGAGCTGTTTTTT. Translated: CASSIAGGNTGELFF.

The CDR3 DNA sequence: TGTGCCAGCAGCTCCTGGGTTAGCGGGCGCTCCTACAATGAGCAGTTCTTC. As protein: CASSSWVSGRSYNEQFF. The J gene is TRBJ2-1, the V gene TRBV7-8; 7 nucleotides align to TRBD2. V gave up 4 bases and J gave up 0 bases; unmatched junction bases: 9. From germline, CDR1 is SGHVS and CDR2 FQNEAQ. The length of the CDR3 is 17 residues.

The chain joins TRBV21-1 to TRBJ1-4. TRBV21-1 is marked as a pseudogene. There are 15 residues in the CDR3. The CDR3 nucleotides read TGTGCCAGCAGCAAGGGGTTAGAGGGAGATGAAAAACTGTTTTTT. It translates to CASSKGLEGDEKLFF.

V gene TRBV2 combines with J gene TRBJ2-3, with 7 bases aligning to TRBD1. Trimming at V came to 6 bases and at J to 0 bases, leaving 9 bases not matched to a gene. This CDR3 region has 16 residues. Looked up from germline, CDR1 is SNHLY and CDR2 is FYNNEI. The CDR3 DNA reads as TGTGCCAGCAGCGACCCAGGGGGTTCTAGCACAGATACGCAGTATTTT. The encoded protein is CASSDPGGSSTDTQYF.

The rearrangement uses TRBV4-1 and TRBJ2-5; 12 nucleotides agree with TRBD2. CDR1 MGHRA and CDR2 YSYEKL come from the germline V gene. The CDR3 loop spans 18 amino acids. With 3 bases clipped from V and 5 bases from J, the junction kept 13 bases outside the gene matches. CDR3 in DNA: TGCGCCAGCAGCCAGGCCCCCGGACTAGCGGGGAATCCGGAGACCCAGTACTTC. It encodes CASSQAPGLAGNPETQYF.

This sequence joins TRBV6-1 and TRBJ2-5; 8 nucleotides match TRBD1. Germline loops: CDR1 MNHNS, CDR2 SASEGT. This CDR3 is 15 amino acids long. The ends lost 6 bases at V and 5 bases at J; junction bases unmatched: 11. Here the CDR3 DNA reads TGTGCCAGCAGCTCCACCGTGGACAGGGCGGAGACCCAGTACTTC. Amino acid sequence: CASSSTVDRAETQYF.

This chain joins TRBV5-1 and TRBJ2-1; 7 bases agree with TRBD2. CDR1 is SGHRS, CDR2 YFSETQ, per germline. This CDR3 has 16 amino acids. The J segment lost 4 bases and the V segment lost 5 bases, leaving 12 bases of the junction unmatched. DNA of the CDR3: TGCGCCAGCAGGTGGGGGGGGGATGTAGCTTACAATGAGCAGTTCTTC. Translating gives CASRWGGDVAYNEQFF.

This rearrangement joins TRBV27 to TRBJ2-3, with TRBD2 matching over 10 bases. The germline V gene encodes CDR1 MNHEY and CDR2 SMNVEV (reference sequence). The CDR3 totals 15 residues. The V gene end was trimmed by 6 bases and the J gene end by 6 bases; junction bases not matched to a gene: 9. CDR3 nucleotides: TGTGCCAGCAGGAATAGCGGGAGGCCCCACGATACGCAGTATTTT. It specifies CASRNSGRPHDTQYF.

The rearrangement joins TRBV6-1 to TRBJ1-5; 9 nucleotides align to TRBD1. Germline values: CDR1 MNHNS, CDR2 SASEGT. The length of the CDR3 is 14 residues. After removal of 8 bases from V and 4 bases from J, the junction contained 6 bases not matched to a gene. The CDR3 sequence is CASLTGQGNQPQHF. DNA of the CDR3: TGTGCCAGCCTAACGGGACAGGGAAATCAGCCCCAGCATTTT.

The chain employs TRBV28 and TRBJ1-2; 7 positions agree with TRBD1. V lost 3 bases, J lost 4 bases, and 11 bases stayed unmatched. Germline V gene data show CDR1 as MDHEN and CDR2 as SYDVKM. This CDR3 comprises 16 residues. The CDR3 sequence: CASSFPDRSLAYGYTF. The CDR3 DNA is TGTGCCAGCAGTTTCCCGGACAGGTCCTTGGCCTATGGCTACACCTTC.

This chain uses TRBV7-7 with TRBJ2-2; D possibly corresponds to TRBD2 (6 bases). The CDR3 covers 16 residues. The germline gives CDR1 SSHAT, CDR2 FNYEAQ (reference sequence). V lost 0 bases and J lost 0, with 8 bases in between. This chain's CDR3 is CASSLAGGPNTGELFF. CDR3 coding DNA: TGTGCCAGCAGCTTAGCGGGAGGCCCGAACACCGGGGAGCTGTTTTTT.

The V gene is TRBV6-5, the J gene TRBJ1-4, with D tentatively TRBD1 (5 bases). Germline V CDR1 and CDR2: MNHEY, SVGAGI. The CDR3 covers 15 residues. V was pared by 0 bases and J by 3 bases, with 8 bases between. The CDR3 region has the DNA TGTGCCAGCAGTTACTCCGGAGGGGCTAATGAAAAACTGTTTTTT. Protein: CASSYSGGANEKLFF.